The clone carrying this T cell receptor (beta chain) showed up many times. Its antigen is unidentified. In each sample, around 96,000 TCR templates were assayed. Clones were sequenced by immunoSEQ multiplex PCR, and TCRdb holds only the in-frame ones, with some missing. The table lists roughly 5,300 clones, around half of them singletons. Coculture of mixed lymphocyte reaction cells was performed at 37°C for roughly six days. These data originate in a study of siplizumab effects on memory and regulatory T cells. General study findings and limits: Contribution to the alloresponse seemed major for naive T cells, which also seemed more diverse than memory cells.

V shed 1 base and J shed 3 bases, with 4 bases lying between them. Germline-derived CDR1 and CDR2 are LNHNV and YYDKDF (reference sequence). The CDR3 spans 12 residues. The sequenced material came from CFSE-low (dividing) CD8+ T cells sorted from an allogeneic mixed lymphocyte reaction. V and J are TRBV15 and TRBJ2-7, with D unclear. The sequence was collected from a human donor in good health; the cells came from an allogeneic mixed lymphocyte reaction. Some clones in this sample may be carry-over from other donors' samples. CDR3 loop: CATSRGIYEQYF. DNA for the CDR3: TGTGCCACCAGCAGAGGGATCTACGAGCAGTACTTC.